This TCR beta chain derives from a study of blood T cell repertoires in COVID-19. The wider study: Sample material is recorded as cDNA or gDNA derived from T cells, B-cell-depleted T cells, or PBMCs.

Methods used by the authors: How many nucleated cells were present was estimated from reference gene primer amplification. The protocol was immunoSEQ multiplex PCR, while the TCRdb copy is restricted to in-frame clones and leaves out a portion. V, J and clone size were drawn from that table, and D and trimming were deduced from the DNA. The sample contains some 270,000 clones, roughly 89% of which appear only once. The length of the CDR3 is 14 residues. Looked up from germline, CDR1 is MDHEN and CDR2 is SYDVKM. Trimming took off 8 bases at V and 3 bases at J, with 15 bases between the two ends. The sequence was obtained from a woman between 40 and 55 years old who had recovered from COVID-19. The rearrangement uses TRBV28 and TRBJ2-3; tentative D call: TRBD2 (5 bases). The specimen sequenced was peripheral blood. The CDR3: CASHKGVYTDTQYF. The CDR3 DNA reads as TGTGCCAGCCATAAGGGAGTATATACAGATACGCAGTATTTT.